The clone carrying this TCR beta chain was detected ten times or more. The CDR3 spans 13 residues. Trimming took 4 bases from V and 5 from J; bases not matched to a gene: 4. All patients were treatment-naive before thyroid surgery. The data stem from a study of metastatic and nonmetastatic thyroid tumors. TCRdb re-called clones via MiXCR from the PCR reads. The table includes 50,000 to 65,000 clones, roughly 15% detected once. Sequencing was performed on blood. This clonotype originated in a female donor with papillary thyroid cancer or a benign thyroid nodule (not recorded which). Some clones in this sample may be carry-over from other donors' samples. The chain joins TRBV12-3 or TRBV12-4 to TRBJ1-2; 7 bases are shared with TRBD1. The CDR3 loop reads CASSSGTAYGYTF. CDR3 DNA: TGTGCCAGCAGTTCCGGGACAGCTTATGGCTACACCTTC.